This passage covers 11 T cell receptor beta chains from one sample sequenced in a study of blood T cell repertoires in COVID-19. Assay: immunoSEQ multiplex PCR; the TCRdb copy retains only in-frame clones and omits some. The table lists about 250,000 clones, 85% to 90% of them singletons, with 1.3% to 1.5% in the top ten. The specimen sequenced was peripheral blood. These receptor sequences come from a man aged 80 or over with acute or convalescent COVID-19.

The V call is TRBV6-2 or TRBV6-3, the J call TRBJ1-1; tentative D call: TRBD1 (6 bases). Trimming cost V 4 bases and J 5 bases, with 14 bases left between them. CDR3 length: 14 amino acids. CDR1 MNHEY and CDR2 SVGEGT come from the germline V gene. CDR3 loop: CASSLNRVGTEAFF. The CDR3 DNA sequence: TGTGCCAGCAGTTTGAACAGGGTGGGTACTGAAGCTTTCTTT.

V gene TRBV19 combines with J gene TRBJ1-1; 11 bases align to TRBD1. CDR3 length equals 16 residues. J gave up 0 bases and V 7 bases, and 7 bases lay outside the gene matches. The V gene's germline CDR1 is LNHDA and CDR2 SQIVND (reference sequence). The DNA for the CDR3 is TGTGCCAGTACCGACGGACAGGGGGCCCTGAACACTGAAGCTTTCTTT. This codes for CASTDGQGALNTEAFF.

The genes are TRBV12-3 or TRBV12-4 and TRBJ1-3, with unresolved D. CDR3 length: 11 residues. The ends were cut back, 3 bases at V and 7 bases at J, with 4 bases in the middle. CDR3 sequence (DNA): TGTGCCAGCAGTTTCGAGAACACCATATATTTT. Amino acids: CASSFENTIYF.

The rearrangement links TRBV3-1 (or the pseudogene TRBV3-2) to TRBJ1-4; D not certain. Germline V gene lookup returns CDR1 LGHDT and CDR2 YNNKEL (reference sequence). The CDR3 is made up of 14 amino acids. Trimming removed 2 bases at V and 7 bases at J, with 11 bases between. The CDR3: CASSQPPSVEKLFF. CDR3 in DNA: TGTGCCAGCAGCCAACCTCCCTCGGTTGAAAAACTGTTTTTT.

The chain carries TRBV16 and TRBJ1-1; unclear D gene. Germline-derived CDR1 and CDR2 are KGHSY and FQNENV. The CDR3 is 14 residues long. Trimming pared 6 bases from V and 1 base from J, leaving 12 bases between. The CDR3 spells CASRFGSGNTEAFF. The CDR3 coding sequence is TGTGCCAGCAGATTTGGGAGTGGGAACACTGAAGCTTTCTTT.

This sequence joins TRBV4-3 and TRBJ2-7, with D hard to call. V lost 0 bases to trimming and J lost 3 bases, with 6 bases between them. The germline V gene has CDR1 LGHNA and CDR2 YSLEER. The CDR3 runs 13 residues. In DNA, the CDR3 is TGCGCCAGCAGCCAAGAGAGAAGCTACGAGCAGTACTTC. Its translation: CASSQERSYEQYF.

The chain has TRBV4-3 and TRBJ2-5; TRBD2 matches 13 bases. Germline V gene data show CDR1 as LGHNA and CDR2 as YSLEER. V was clipped by 2 bases and J by 0 bases; unmatched bases: 9. The CDR3 spans 19 residues. This CDR3 reads CASSQSWGLAGSYQETQYF. The CDR3 region has the DNA TGCGCCAGCAGCCAATCATGGGGACTAGCGGGGTCGTACCAAGAGACCCAGTACTTC.

The chain links TRBV9 to TRBJ2-1; 8 bases agree with TRBD1. Per germline, CDR1 SGDLS and CDR2 YYNGEE. The CDR3 contains 14 residues. After removal of 5 bases from V and 4 bases from J, the junction contained 5 bases not matched to a gene. CDR3 DNA: TGTGCCAGCAGTTCGGGACAGGCATACAATGAGCAGTTCTTC. Amino acid sequence: CASSSGQAYNEQFF.

This chain joins TRBV10-3 and TRBJ1-4; 8 nucleotides line up with TRBD1. The CDR3 has 13 residues. With 10 bases clipped from V and 5 bases from J, the junction kept 6 bases outside the gene matches. Germline V lookup: CDR1 ENHRY, CDR2 SYGVKD. The CDR3 region is CATGGQANEKLFF. The CDR3 DNA follows: TGTGCCACCGGGGGACAGGCAAATGAAAAACTGTTTTTT.

The chain is built from TRBV6-5 and TRBJ2-5, with 12 bases aligning to TRBD1. CDR3 length equals 16 residues. Germline trimming cut 2 bases from V and 6 bases from J; bases unmatched to any gene: 7. Per germline, CDR1 MNHEY and CDR2 SVGAGI. The CDR3 region is CASSYRGTGGQKTQYF. CDR3 nucleotides: TGTGCCAGCAGTTACCGAGGGACAGGGGGCCAGAAGACCCAGTACTTC.

This clone was counted a single time. The chain combines TRBV11-3 with TRBJ2-1; a possible D gene is TRBD2 (6 bases). The CDR3 contains 15 residues. Per the germline V gene, CDR1 is SGHNT and CDR2 is YENEEA. The germline V and J ends were trimmed by 3 bases and 10 bases, with 19 bases remaining between them. The CDR3 DNA is TGTGCCAGCAGCTTGAACGGACTGGCCCGGGGGGAGCAGTTCTTC. It specifies CASSLNGLARGEQFF. The full variable domain, in which reference TRBV11-3 and TRBJ2-1 provide the parts outside the CDR3, is EAGVVQSPRYKIIEKKQPVAFWCNPISGHNTLYWYLQNLGQGPELLIRYENEEAVDDSQLPKDRFSAERLKGVDSTLKIQPAELGDSAVYLCASSLNGLARGEQFFGPGTRLTVL.